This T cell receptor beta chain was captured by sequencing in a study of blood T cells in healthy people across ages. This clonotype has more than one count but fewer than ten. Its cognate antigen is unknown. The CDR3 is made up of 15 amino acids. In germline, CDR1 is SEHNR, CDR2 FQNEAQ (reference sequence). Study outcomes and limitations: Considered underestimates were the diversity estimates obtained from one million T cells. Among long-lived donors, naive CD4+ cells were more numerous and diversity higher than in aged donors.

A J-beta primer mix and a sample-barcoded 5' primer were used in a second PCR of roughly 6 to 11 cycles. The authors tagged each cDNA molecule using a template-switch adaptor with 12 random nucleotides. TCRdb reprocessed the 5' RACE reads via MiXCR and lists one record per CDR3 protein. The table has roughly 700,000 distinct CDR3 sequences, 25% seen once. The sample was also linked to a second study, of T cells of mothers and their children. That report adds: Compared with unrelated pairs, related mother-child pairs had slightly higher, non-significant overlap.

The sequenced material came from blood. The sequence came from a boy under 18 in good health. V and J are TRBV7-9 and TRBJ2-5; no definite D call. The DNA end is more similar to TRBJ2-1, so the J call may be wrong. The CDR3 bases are TGTGCCAGCAGCTTAGATAGCCCTGGTTACAATGAGCAGTTCTTC. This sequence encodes CASSLDSPGYNEQFF.